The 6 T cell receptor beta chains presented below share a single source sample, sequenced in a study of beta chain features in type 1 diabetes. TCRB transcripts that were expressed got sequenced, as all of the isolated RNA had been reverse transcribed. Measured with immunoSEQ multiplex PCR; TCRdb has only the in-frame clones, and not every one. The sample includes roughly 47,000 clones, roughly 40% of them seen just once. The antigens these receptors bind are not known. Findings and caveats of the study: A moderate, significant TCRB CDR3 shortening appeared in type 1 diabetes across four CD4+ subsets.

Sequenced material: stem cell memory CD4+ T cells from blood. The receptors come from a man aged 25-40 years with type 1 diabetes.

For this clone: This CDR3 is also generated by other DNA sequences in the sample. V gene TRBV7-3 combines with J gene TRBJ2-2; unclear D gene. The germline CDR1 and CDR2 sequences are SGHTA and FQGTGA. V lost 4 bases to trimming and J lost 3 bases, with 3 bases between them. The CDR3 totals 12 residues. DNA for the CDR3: TGTGCCAGCAGCTCTTACACCGGGGAGCTGTTTTTT. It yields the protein CASSSYTGELFF.

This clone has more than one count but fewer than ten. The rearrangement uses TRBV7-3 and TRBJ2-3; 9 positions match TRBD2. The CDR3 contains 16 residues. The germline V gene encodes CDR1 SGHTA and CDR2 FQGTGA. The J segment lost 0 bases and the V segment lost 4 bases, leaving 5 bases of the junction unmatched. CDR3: CASSSGLAPSTDTQYF. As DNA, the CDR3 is TGTGCCAGCAGCTCCGGACTAGCGCCAAGCACAGATACGCAGTATTTT.

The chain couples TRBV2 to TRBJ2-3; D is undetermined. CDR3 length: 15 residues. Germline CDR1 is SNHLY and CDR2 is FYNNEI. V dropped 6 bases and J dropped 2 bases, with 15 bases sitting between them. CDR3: CASRQLISLTDTQYF. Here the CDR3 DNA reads TGTGCCAGCAGACAGCTAATTTCCCTCACAGATACGCAGTATTTT.

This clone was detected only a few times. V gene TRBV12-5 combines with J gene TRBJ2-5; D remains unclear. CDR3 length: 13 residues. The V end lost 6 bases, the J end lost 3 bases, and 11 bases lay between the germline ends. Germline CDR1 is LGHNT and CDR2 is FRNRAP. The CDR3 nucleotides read TGTGCTAGTGGCCTAACAGAGAAAGAGACCCAGTACTTC. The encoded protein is CASGLTEKETQYF.

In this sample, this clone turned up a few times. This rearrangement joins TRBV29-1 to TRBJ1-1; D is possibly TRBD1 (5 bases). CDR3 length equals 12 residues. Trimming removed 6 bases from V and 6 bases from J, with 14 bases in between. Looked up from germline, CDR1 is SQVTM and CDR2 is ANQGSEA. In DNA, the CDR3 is TGCAGCGTGGTAGGTGGAGGGGCTGAAGCTTTCTTT. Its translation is CSVVGGGAEAFF.

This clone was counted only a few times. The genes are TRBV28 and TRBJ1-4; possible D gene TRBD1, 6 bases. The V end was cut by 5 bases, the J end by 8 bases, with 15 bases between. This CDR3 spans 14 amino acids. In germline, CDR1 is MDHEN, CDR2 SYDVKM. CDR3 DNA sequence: TGTGCCAGCAGTGCAGGGGTGCGTCGGGAAAAACTGTTTTTT. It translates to CASSAGVRREKLFF. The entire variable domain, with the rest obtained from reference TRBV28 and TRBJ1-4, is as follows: DVKVTQSSRYLVKRTGEKVFLECVQDMDHENMFWYRQDPGLGLRLIYFSYDVKMKEKGDIPEGYSVSREKKERFSLILESASTNQTSMYLCASSAGVRREKLFFGSGTQLSVL.